Listed below are T cell receptor beta chains from one sample, sequenced in a study of T-cell reconstitution after alpha-beta-depleted transplantation in children. One entry per CDR3 protein results from TCRdb running MiXCR on the PCR reads. The sample carries some 130,000 distinct CDR3 sequences, around a tenth recorded once. This material consisted of PBMCs, mostly from graft donor cells, taken 180 days after TCRalphabeta/CD19-depleted stem cell transplant. The origin of the receptors is a girl less than two years old who had a stem cell transplant for combined immunodeficiency, so the T cells may come from the graft donor. Each CDR3 is given with its conserved first and last residue. Each record gives: CDR3 DNA, CDR3 protein, V gene, clone size, J gene, D gene. A D gene is named only where the DNA matches it firmly. Some rows have no size entry. The others give once, few or many, or a class for an expanded clone.

TGTGCCAGCAGAACCGGACAGAAGAACACTGAAGCTTTCTTT	CASRTGQKNTEAFF	TRBV27	many	TRBJ1-1	NA
TGTGCCAGCAGCTTGTTCTTCAGGTGGAACTACGAGCAGTACTTC	CASSLFFRWNYEQYF	TRBV7-2	NA	TRBJ2-7	NA
TGCAGTGCTCGGGGGACAGACACTGAAGCTTTCTTT	CSARGTDTEAFF	TRBV20-1	NA	TRBJ1-1	TRBD1
TGTGCCAGCAGTTCATATTTCAGCTCCTACAATGAGCAGTTCTTC	CASSSYFSSYNEQFF	TRBV12-3/TRBV12-4	many	TRBJ2-1	NA
TGCGCCAGCAGCCAGGGACTAGCGGGAGGGTTATACAATGAGCAGTTCTTC	CASSQGLAGGLYNEQFF	TRBV5-1	many	TRBJ2-1	TRBD2
TGTGCCAGCACCTCTCGTGACCCGAGCACAGATACGCAGTATTTT	CASTSRDPSTDTQYF	TRBV12-3/TRBV12-4	NA	TRBJ2-3	NA
TGTGCCAGCAGTTCAATAGGGAAACACAACGTCCTGACTTTC	CASSSIGKHNVLTF	TRBV7-6	many	TRBJ2-6	NA
TGTGCCAGCAGCAAAAACAGGGTTCAGTCAGTCTTGCCCCAGAACGCCGAAACCGGGGAGCTGTTTTTT	CASSKNRVQSVLPQNAETGELFF	TRBV7-8	few	TRBJ2-2	NA
TGCAGTGCTAGCCGCGGCGAAGCGGGGGGCGACACCGGGGAGCTGTTTTTT	CSASRGEAGGDTGELFF	TRBV20-1	NA	TRBJ2-2	TRBD2
TGTGCCACCCGGACAGGGGCGGCCAAAAACATTCAGTACTTC	CATRTGAAKNIQYF	TRBV10-3	few	TRBJ2-4	TRBD1
TGCAGCGTTGGAGGCCTGCAGGGGCTGAGGGAGACCCAGTACTTC	CSVGGLQGLRETQYF	TRBV29-1	few	TRBJ2-5	NA
TGTGCCAGCAGCTTGGCACAGGGTAGCGACGAGCAGTACTTC	CASSLAQGSDEQYF	TRBV5-5	few	TRBJ2-7	NA
TGTGCCAGCACCCGCTTTGGGACCTACAATGAGCAGTTCTTC	CASTRFGTYNEQFF	TRBV6-1	NA	TRBJ2-1	NA
TGTGCCAGCTGCCCGGGGGGAGGCCCCACAGATACGCAGTATTTT	CASCPGGGPTDTQYF	TRBV2	NA	TRBJ2-3	TRBD2
TGTGCCATCAGCGCACAGGGATTCACAGATACGCAGTATTTT	CAISAQGFTDTQYF	TRBV10-3	many	TRBJ2-3	NA
TGTGCCAGCAGTTTACCCCCGGGGTCCTATGGCTACACCTTC	CASSLPPGSYGYTF	TRBV28	many	TRBJ1-2	NA
TGCAGTGCTAGCCCAGGGGCTCATCAGCCCCAGCATTTT	CSASPGAHQPQHF	TRBV20-1	many	TRBJ1-5	NA
TGCAGTGCTAGAGATATAGCCCCGACAGGGAAGTCTCTCATGAACACTGAAGCTTTCTTT	CSARDIAPTGKSLMNTEAFF	TRBV20-1	NA	TRBJ1-1	TRBD1
TGTGCCAGCAGCTTACCCGGGGGCCGGGGCGAGCAGTACTTC	CASSLPGGRGEQYF	TRBV7-2	few	TRBJ2-7	NA
TGTGCCAGCAGTTTGGGACAGGGGAATTTCTACGAGCAGTACTTC	CASSLGQGNFYEQYF	TRBV12-3/TRBV12-4	few	TRBJ2-7	TRBD1
TGCAGTGCTAGAAGGTCAGGGACCAATCAGCCCCAGCATTTT	CSARRSGTNQPQHF	TRBV20-1	NA	TRBJ1-5	NA
TGTGCCATCAGTGAGTCACGGGATTCCTACAATGAGCAGTTCTTC	CAISESRDSYNEQFF	TRBV10-3	NA	TRBJ2-1	NA
TGCAGTGCTAGAGGCCCGGGACAGGGGTTGTACACCGGGGAGCTGTTTTTT	CSARGPGQGLYTGELFF	TRBV20-1	few	TRBJ2-2	TRBD1
TGCAGCGTTCGGACAGGCCCAACCTGGGGTGGCTACACCTTC	CSVRTGPTWGGYTF	TRBV29-1	few	TRBJ1-2	TRBD1
TGCGCCAGCAGCCCTCGGACAGGGTCCTACGAGCAGTACTTC	CASSPRTGSYEQYF	TRBV5-1	few	TRBJ2-7	TRBD1
TGTGCCAGCAGTTCCCCGGGAAGGGGACATTCCTACGAGCAGTACTTC	CASSSPGRGHSYEQYF	TRBV6-2/TRBV6-3	many	TRBJ2-7	NA
TGTGCCAGCGCACCAGGGAACTCTGGAAACACCATATATTTT	CASAPGNSGNTIYF	TRBV19	few	TRBJ1-3	NA
TGCGCCAGCAGCCCCGTGGGCGGTAGCTCCTACAATGAGCAGTTCTTC	CASSPVGGSSYNEQFF	TRBV5-1	few	TRBJ2-1	NA
TGTGCCAGCAGCTTAGATAGGCTACCCGGTGTTCTGAACACTGAAGCTTTCTTT	CASSLDRLPGVLNTEAFF	TRBV7-8	few	TRBJ1-1	NA
TGTGCCAGCAGTCCGAATCCCGACTACGAGCAGTACTTC	CASSPNPDYEQYF	TRBV12-3/TRBV12-4	few	TRBJ2-7	NA
TGTGCCAGCACCATCAAAGCGGGGGTGTCCTACAATGAGCAGTTCTTC	CASTIKAGVSYNEQFF	TRBV12-3/TRBV12-4	few	TRBJ2-1	TRBD2
TGTGCCAGCAGCCCCGGGCCCGCCTACGAGCAGTACTTC	CASSPGPAYEQYF	TRBV4-2	NA	TRBJ2-7	NA
TGTGCCAGCAGTAACGACGTCGAGACCCAGTACTTC	CASSNDVETQYF	TRBV6-2/TRBV6-3	many	TRBJ2-5	NA
TGTGCCAGCACCACTTATTCAGCGAAATTTCTCGATGAGCAGTTCTTC	CASTTYSAKFLDEQFF	TRBV7-2	NA	TRBJ2-1	NA
TGTGCCAGCAGCTTAGAAAGGACAGCGCCCGAAGCTTTCTTT	CASSLERTAPEAFF	TRBV7-9	many	TRBJ1-1	NA
TGTGCCAGCAGCCTTAGTGGACGCGGGAACATTCAGTACTTC	CASSLSGRGNIQYF	TRBV5-6	NA	TRBJ2-4	NA
TGTGCCAGCTCACCACGGGGGATGGCTGGGGCCAACGTCCTGACTTTC	CASSPRGMAGANVLTF	TRBV18	NA	TRBJ2-6	NA
TGTGCCAGCAGCCCACCATGGACAGGGGGGAATGAGCAGTTCTTC	CASSPPWTGGNEQFF	TRBV7-9	few	TRBJ2-1	TRBD1
TGTGCCAGCAGTTCCCCGCGTGTGCTAGACGAAGAGACCCAGTACTTC	CASSSPRVLDEETQYF	TRBV12-3/TRBV12-4	few	TRBJ2-5	NA
TGTGCCAGCAGTGGCTGGACAGGGGGGGGAGATACGCAGTATTTT	CASSGWTGGGDTQYF	TRBV25-1	few	TRBJ2-3	TRBD1
TGTGCCACCAGTTTACAGGGTCACACCGGGGAGCTGTTTTTT	CATSLQGHTGELFF	TRBV24-1	NA	TRBJ2-2	NA
TGCAGTGCTAGAGTTCCCACAGGGTGGGGGTTCGGGGATAATTCACCCCTCCACTTT	CSARVPTGWGFGDNSPLHF	TRBV20-1	few	TRBJ1-6	NA
TGCAGTGCTAGAGGGGACAGGCCGAGACCTTCTACCATATATTTT	CSARGDRPRPSTIYF	TRBV20-1	NA	TRBJ1-3	TRBD1
TGTGCCAGCAGTGCTTACGCGGGACAGGGGTACGAGCAGTACTTC	CASSAYAGQGYEQYF	TRBV6-4	few	TRBJ2-7	TRBD1
TGCAGTGCTAGCCCTAAGGTCCTTCGGGCCTACGAGCAGTACTTC	CSASPKVLRAYEQYF	TRBV20-1	NA	TRBJ2-7	NA
TGCACCTCTAGGGGGGGGGTGGGTGAAGCTTTCTTT	CTSRGGVGEAFF	TRBV20-1	NA	TRBJ1-1	NA
TGTGCCAGCAGGGTTTGGGACGGAGGCTACGAGCAGTACTTC	CASRVWDGGYEQYF	TRBV5-5	NA	TRBJ2-7	NA
TGTGCCAGCAGCAAAAAGTCCGGGACTAGGAAGGACAATGAGCAGTTCTTC	CASSKKSGTRKDNEQFF	TRBV21-1	few	TRBJ2-1	NA
TGTGCCAGCAGCTCCTCCGGGACAGCTCAAGAGACCCAGTACTTC	CASSSSGTAQETQYF	TRBV11-3	NA	TRBJ2-5	TRBD1
TGTGCCAGCAGTTACATGGGAGCCTTTTACAATGAGCAGTTCTTC	CASSYMGAFYNEQFF	TRBV6-2/TRBV6-3	NA	TRBJ2-1	NA
TGTGCCAGCAGGCGGGCCACTGAAGCTTTCTTT	CASRRATEAFF	TRBV5-5	few	TRBJ1-1	NA
TGTGCCACCAGCAGACCGGACAGGGGCCACAATGAGCAGTTCTTC	CATSRPDRGHNEQFF	TRBV15	NA	TRBJ2-1	TRBD1
TGTGCCAGCAGCCTGGACTGGATCGGGGAGCTGTTTTTT	CASSLDWIGELFF	TRBV11-2	NA	TRBJ2-2	NA
TGCGCCAGCAGCCAAGATCTCCGACAGGGCGCGAACACCGGGGAGCTGTTTTTT	CASSQDLRQGANTGELFF	TRBV4-3	few	TRBJ2-2	TRBD1
TGCGCCAGCAGCTTGGCAAAGGACAGGGCATCGTTTGGCACCGGGGAGCTGTTTTTT	CASSLAKDRASFGTGELFF	TRBV5-1	few	TRBJ2-2	TRBD1
TGTGCCAGCAGCTTGTATACGGGAGCCGGCACAGATACGCAGTATTTT	CASSLYTGAGTDTQYF	TRBV5-5	few	TRBJ2-3	NA
TGCAGTGGGGGCCTAGGCCAGAGGGAGACCCAGTACTTC	CSGGLGQRETQYF	TRBV20-1	NA	TRBJ2-5	NA